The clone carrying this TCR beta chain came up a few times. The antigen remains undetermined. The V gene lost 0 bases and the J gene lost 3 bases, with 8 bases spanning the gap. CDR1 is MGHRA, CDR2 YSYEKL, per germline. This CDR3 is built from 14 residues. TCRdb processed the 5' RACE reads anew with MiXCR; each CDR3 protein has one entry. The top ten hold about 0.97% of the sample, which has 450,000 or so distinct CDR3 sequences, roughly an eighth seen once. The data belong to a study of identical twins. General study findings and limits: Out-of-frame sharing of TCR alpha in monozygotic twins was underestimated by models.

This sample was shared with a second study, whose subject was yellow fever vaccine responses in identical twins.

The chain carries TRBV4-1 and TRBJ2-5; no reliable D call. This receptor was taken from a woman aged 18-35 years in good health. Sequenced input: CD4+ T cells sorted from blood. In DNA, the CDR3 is TGCGCCAGCAGCCAAGATGGGCAAAAAGAGACCCAGTACTTC. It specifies CASSQDGQKETQYF.